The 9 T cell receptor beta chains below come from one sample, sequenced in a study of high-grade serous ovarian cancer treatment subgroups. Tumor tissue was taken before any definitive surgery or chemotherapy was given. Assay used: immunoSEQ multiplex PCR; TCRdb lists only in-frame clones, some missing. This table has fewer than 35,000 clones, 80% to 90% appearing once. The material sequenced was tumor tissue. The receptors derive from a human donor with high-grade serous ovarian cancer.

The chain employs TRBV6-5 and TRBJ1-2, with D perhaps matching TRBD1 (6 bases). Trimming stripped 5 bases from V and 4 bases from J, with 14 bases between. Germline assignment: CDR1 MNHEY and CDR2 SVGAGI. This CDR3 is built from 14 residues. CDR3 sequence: CASSGRGLGYGYTF. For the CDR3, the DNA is TGTGCCAGCAGTGGGCGGGGGCTTGGCTATGGCTACACCTTC.

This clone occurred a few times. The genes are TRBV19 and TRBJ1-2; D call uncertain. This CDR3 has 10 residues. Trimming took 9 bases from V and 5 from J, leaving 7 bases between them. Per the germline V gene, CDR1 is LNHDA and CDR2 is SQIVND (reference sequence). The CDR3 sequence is CASLGYGYTF. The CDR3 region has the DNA TGTGCCAGCCTGGGGTATGGCTACACCTTC.

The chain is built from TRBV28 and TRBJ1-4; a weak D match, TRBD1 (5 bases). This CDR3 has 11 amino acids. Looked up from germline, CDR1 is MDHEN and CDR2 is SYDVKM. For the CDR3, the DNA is TGTGCTACCAGGGAGCGGGAAAAACTGTTTTTT. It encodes CATREREKLFF.

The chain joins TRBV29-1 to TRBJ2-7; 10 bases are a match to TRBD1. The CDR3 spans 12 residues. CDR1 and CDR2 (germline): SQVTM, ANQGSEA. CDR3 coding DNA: TGCTCTGCGGGACAGGGGCGCGGGGAGCAGTACTTC. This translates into CSAGQGRGEQYF.

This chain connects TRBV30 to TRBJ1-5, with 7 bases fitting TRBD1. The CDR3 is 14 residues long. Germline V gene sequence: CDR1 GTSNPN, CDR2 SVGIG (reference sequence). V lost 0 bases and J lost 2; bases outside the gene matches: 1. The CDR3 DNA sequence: TGTGCCTGGAGTGTAGGACAGGGCAATCAGCCCCAGCATTTT. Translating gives CAWSVGQGNQPQHF.

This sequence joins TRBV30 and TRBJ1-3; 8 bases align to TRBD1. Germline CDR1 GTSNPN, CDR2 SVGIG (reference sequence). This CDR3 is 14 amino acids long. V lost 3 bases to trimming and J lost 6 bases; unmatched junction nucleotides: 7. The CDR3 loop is CAWSVTGGINTIYF. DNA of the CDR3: TGTGCCTGGAGCGTAACAGGGGGGATAAACACCATATATTTT.

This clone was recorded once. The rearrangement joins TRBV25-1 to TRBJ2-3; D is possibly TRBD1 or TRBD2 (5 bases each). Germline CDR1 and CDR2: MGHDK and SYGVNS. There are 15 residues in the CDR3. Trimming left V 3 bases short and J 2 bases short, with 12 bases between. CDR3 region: CASSDGALVTDTQYF. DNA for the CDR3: TGTGCCAGCAGTGACGGGGCCCTTGTCACAGATACGCAGTATTTT.

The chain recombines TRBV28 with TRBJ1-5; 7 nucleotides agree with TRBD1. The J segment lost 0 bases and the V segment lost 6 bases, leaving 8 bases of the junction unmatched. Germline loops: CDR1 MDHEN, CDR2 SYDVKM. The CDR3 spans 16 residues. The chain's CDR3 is CASRPKGQHSNQPQHF. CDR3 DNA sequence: TGTGCCAGCAGGCCGAAGGGACAGCATAGCAATCAGCCCCAGCATTTT.

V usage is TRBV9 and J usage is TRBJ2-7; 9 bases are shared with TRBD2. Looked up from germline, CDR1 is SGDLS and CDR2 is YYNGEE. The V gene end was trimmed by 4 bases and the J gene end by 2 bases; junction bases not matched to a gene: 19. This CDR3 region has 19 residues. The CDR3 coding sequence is TGTGCCAGCAGCCCCCAAGGGGGGGTAGCGGGAGCCTTAGCCTACGAGCAGTACTTC. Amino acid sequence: CASSPQGGVAGALAYEQYF.